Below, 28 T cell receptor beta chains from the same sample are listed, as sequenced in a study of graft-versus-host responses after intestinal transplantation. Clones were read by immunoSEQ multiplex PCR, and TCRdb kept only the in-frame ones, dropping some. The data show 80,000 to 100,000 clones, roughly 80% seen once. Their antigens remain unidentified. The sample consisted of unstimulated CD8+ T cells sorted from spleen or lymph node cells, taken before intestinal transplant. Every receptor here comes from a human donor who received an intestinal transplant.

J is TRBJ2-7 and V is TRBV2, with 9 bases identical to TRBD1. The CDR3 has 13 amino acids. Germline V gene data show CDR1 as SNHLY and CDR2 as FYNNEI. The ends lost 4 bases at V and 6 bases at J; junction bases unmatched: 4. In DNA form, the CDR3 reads TGTGCCAGCAGTGCGGGACAGGGAAGCGAGCAGTACTTC. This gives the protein CASSAGQGSEQYF.

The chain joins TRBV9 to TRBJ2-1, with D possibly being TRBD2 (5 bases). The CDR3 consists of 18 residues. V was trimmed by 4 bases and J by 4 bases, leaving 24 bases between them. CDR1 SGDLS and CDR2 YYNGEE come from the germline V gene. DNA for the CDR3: TGTGCCAGCAGCTTATTGTCCTTTGGGAGAACGGGTTACAATGAGCAGTTCTTC. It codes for CASSLLSFGRTGYNEQFF.

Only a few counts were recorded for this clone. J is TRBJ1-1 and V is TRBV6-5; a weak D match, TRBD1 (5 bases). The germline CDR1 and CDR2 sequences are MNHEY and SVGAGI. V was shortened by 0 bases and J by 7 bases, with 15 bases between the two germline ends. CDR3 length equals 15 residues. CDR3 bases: TGTGCCAGCAGTTACTCGAGGGTAAAGAGGGGTGAAGCTTTCTTT. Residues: CASSYSRVKRGEAFF.

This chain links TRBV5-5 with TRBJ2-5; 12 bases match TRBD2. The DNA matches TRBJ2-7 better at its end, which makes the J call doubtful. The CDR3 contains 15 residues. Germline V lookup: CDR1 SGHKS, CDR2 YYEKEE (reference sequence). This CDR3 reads CASSSGLAGLYEQYF. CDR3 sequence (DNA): TGTGCCAGCAGCTCTGGACTAGCGGGGCTCTACGAGCAGTACTTC.

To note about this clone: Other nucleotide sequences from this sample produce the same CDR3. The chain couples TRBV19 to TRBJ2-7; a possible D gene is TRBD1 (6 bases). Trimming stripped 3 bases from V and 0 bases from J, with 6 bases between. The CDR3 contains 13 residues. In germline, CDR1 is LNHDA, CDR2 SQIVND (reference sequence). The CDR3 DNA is TGTGCCAGTAGTATGGACAGCTCCTACGAGCAGTACTTC. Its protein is CASSMDSSYEQYF.

The CDR3, as DNA: TGCAGCGTTGAACACCCCATCGACGAGGATCAAGAGACCCAGTACTTC. Its protein is CSVEHPIDEDQETQYF. The rearrangement joins TRBV29-1 to TRBJ2-5; D gene unclear. The V end lost 2 bases, the J end lost 2 bases, and 18 bases lay between the germline ends. Germline V gene sequence: CDR1 SQVTM, CDR2 ANQGSEA. The CDR3 sequence is 16 residues long.

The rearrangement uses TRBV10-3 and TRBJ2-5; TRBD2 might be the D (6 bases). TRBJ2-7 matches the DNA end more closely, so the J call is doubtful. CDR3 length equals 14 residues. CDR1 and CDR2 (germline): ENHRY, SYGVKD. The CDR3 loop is CAISEWGVSYEQYF. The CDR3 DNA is TGTGCCATCAGTGAGTGGGGGGTTTCCTACGAGCAGTACTTC.

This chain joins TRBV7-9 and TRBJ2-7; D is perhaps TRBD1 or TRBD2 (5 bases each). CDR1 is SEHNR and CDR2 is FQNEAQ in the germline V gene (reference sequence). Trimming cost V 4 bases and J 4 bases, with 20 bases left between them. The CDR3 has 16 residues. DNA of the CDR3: TGTGCCAGCAGCTCCCTGAGGGGCAGACGGAAATACGAGCAGTACTTC. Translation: CASSSLRGRRKYEQYF. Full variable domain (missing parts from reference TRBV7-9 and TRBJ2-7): DTGVSQNPRHKITKRGQNVTFRCDPISEHNRLYWYRQTLGQGPEFLTYFQNEAQLEKSRLLSDRFSAERPKGSFSTLEIQRTEQGDSAMYLCASSSLRGRRKYEQYFGPGTRLTVT.

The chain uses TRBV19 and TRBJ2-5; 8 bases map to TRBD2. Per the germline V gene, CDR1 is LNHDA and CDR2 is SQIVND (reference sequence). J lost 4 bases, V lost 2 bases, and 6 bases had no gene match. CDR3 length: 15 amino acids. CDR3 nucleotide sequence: TGTGCCAGTAGTATATTAGCGGGGAGCCCAGAGACCCAGTACTTC. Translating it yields CASSILAGSPETQYF.

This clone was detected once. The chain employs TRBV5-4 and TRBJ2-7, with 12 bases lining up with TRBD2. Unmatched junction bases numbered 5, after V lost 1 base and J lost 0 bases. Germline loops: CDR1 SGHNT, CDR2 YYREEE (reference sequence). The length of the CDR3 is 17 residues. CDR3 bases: TGTGCCAGCAGCTTGCCTAGCGGGGGGGCCCCCTCCTACGAGCAGTACTTC. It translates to CASSLPSGGAPSYEQYF.

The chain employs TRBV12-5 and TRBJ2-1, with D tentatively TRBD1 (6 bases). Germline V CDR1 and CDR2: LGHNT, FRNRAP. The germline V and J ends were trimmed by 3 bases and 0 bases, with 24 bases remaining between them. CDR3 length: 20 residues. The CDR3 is CASGFQLESRQASSYNEQFF. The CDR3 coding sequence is TGTGCTAGTGGTTTCCAACTGGAGAGCAGACAGGCAAGCTCCTACAATGAGCAGTTCTTC.

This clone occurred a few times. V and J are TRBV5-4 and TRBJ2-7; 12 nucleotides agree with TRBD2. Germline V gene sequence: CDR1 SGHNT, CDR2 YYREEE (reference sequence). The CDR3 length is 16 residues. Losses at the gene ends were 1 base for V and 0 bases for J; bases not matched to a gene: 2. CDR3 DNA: TGTGCCAGCAGCTTGACTAGCGGGGGGACCTCCTACGAGCAGTACTTC. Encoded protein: CASSLTSGGTSYEQYF.

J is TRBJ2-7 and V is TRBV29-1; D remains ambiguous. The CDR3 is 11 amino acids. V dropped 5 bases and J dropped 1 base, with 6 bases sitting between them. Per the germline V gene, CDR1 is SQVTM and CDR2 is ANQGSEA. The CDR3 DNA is TGCAGCGTTCGGTTATCCTACGAGCAGTACTTC. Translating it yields CSVRLSYEQYF.

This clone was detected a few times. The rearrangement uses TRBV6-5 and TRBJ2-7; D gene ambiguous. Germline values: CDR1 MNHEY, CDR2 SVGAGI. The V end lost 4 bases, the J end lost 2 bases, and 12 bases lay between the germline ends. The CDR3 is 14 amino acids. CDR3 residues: CASSSLPGPYEQYF. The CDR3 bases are TGTGCCAGCAGTTCTCTCCCCGGGCCCTACGAGCAGTACTTC.

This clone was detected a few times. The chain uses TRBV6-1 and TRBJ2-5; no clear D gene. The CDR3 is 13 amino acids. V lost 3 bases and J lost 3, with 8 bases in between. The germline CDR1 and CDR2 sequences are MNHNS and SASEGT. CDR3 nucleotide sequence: TGTGCCAGCAGTGAGGGAACAGAAGAGACCCAGTACTTC. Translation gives CASSEGTEETQYF.

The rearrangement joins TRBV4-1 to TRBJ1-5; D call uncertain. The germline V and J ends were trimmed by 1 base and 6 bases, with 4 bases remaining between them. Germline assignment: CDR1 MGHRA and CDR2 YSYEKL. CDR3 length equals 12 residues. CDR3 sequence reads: CASSQGTQPQHF. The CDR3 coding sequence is TGCGCCAGCAGCCAAGGGACTCAGCCCCAGCATTTT.

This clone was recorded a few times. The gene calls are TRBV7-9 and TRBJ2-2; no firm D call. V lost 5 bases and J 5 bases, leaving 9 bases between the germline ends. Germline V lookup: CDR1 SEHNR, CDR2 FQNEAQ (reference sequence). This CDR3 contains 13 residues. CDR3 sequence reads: CASSPGETGELFF. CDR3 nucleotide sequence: TGTGCCAGCAGCCCCGGAGAGACCGGGGAGCTGTTTTTT.

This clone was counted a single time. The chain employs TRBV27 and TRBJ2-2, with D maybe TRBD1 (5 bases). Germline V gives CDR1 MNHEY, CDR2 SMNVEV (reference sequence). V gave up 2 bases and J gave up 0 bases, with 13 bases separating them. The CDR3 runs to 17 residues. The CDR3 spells CASSLLLQDTNTGELFF. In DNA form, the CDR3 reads TGTGCCAGCAGTTTACTACTCCAGGACACGAACACCGGGGAGCTGTTTTTT.

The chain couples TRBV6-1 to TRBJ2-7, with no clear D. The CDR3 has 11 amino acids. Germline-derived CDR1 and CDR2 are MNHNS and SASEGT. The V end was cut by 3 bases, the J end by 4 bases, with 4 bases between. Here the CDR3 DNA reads TGTGCCAGCAGTGACCATTACGAGCAGTACTTC. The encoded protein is CASSDHYEQYF.

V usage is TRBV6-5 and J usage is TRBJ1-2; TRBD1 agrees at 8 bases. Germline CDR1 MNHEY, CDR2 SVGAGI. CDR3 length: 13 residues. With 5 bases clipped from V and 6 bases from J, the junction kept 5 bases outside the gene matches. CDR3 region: CASSEGQGNGYTF. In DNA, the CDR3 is TGTGCCAGCAGTGAAGGACAGGGCAATGGCTACACCTTC.

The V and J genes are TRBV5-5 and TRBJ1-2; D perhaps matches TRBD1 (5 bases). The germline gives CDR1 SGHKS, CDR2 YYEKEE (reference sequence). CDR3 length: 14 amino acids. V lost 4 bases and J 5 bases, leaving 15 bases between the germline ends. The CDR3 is CASSPENWGYGYTF. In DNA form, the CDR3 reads TGTGCCAGCAGCCCAGAGAATTGGGGGTATGGCTACACCTTC.

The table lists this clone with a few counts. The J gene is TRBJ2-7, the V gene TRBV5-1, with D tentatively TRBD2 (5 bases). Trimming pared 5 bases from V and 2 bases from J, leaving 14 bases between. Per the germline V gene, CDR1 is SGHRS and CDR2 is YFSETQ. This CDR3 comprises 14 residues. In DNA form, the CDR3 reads TGCGCCAGCAGGTTATCGGGGAATCCCTACGAGCAGTACTTC. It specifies CASRLSGNPYEQYF.

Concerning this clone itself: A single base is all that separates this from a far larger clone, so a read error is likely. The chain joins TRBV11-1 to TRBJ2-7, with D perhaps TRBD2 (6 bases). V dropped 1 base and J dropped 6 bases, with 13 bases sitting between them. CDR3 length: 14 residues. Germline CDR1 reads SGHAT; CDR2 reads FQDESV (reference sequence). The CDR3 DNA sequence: TGTGCCAGCAGCTTAGGGACTTGCGGGACCGAGCAGTACTTC. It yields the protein CASSLGTCGTEQYF.

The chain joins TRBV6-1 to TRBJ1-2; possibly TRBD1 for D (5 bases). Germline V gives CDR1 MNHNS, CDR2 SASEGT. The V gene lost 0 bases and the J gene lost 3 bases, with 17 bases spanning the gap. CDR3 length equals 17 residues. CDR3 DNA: TGTGCCAGCAGTGAAGCGTTGGGGACGACAGAGGACTATGGCTACACCTTC. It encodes CASSEALGTTEDYGYTF.

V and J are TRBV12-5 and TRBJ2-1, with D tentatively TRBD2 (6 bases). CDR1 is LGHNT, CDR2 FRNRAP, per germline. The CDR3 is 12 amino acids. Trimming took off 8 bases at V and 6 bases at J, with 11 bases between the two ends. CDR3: CASLRDANEQFF. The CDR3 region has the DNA TGTGCTAGTCTGCGGGATGCCAATGAGCAGTTCTTC. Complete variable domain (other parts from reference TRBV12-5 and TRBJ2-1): DARVTQTPRHKVTEMGQEVTMRCQPILGHNTVFWYRQTMMQGLELLAYFRNRAPLDDSGMPKDRFSAEMPDATLATLKIQPSEPRDSAVYFCASLRDANEQFFGPGTRLTVL.

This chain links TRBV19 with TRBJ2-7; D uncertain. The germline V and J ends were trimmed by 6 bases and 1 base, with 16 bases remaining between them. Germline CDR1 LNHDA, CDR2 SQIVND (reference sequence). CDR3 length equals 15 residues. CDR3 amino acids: CASRLLPGPSYEQYF. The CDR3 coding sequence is TGTGCCAGTAGGCTCCTGCCCGGGCCTTCCTACGAGCAGTACTTC.

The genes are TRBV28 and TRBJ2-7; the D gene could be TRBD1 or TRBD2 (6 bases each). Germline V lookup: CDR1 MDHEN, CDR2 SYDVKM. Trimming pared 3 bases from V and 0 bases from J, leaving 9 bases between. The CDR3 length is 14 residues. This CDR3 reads CASSFRGLSYEQYF. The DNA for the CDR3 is TGTGCCAGCAGTTTTCGGGGGCTCTCCTACGAGCAGTACTTC.

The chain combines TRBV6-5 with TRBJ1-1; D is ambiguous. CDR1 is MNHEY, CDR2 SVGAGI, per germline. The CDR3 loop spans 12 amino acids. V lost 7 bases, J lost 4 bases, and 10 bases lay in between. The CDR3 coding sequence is TGTGCCAGCAATCTCGGGGTCACTGAAGCTTTCTTT. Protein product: CASNLGVTEAFF.